This T cell receptor (beta chain) was sequenced during a study of CD8 T cells in Susac syndrome. Germline loops: CDR1 SGHTA, CDR2 FQGNSA. This CDR3 has 13 amino acids. V shed 5 bases and J shed 2 bases, with 10 bases lying between them. Roughly 0.45 to 1 ug RNA was reverse transcribed with random hexamers. TCRdb independently ran MiXCR on the immunoSEQ multiplex PCR reads; one entry per CDR3 protein. The table lists more than 100,000 distinct CDR3 sequences, roughly 80% of them singletons, with 0.51% in the top ten. What was sequenced was CD8+ T cells from PBMCs. The chain couples TRBV7-2 to TRBJ2-7; unclear D gene. This sequence was found in a human donor with multiple sclerosis. The CDR3 protein is CASSMELAYEQYV. The DNA of the CDR3 is TGTGCCAGCAGCATGGAACTCGCCTACGAGCAGTACGTC.